The 10 T cell receptor beta chains presented below share a single source sample, sequenced in a study of control samples from healthy donors and cancer patients. Using immunoSEQ multiplex PCR, the repertoire was profiled, and TCRdb retains in-frame clones only, with some absent. The sample shows some 140,000 clones, 75% to 90% of them seen only once. The sample taken for sequencing was blood. The receptors here all came from a woman between 25 and 40 years old in good health.

The V and J genes are TRBV6-1 and TRBJ2-2; TRBD1 might be the D (5 bases). The CDR3 is 15 amino acids. CDR1 is MNHNS, CDR2 SASEGT, per germline. Between the trimmed V and J ends, which lost 1 base and 3 bases, there was a span of 9 bases. CDR3 residues: CASSEGRADTGELFF. The CDR3 DNA reads as TGTGCCAGCAGTGAAGGCAGGGCTGACACCGGGGAGCTGTTTTTT.

This clone has a single count. The chain combines TRBV15 with TRBJ2-3, with a possible D match to TRBD2 (5 bases). The CDR3 length is 15 residues. The V and J ends lost 3 bases and 2 bases respectively, with 12 bases between them. Per germline, CDR1 LNHNV and CDR2 YYDKDF (reference sequence). CDR3 bases: TGTGCCACCAGCAGGAGGGCACCTACCACAGATACGCAGTATTTT. As protein: CATSRRAPTTDTQYF.

J is TRBJ2-2 and V is TRBV11-2; D remains unclear. This CDR3 spans 14 amino acids. Trimming cost V 0 bases and J 6 bases, with 8 bases left between them. Germline CDR1 SGHAT, CDR2 FQNNGV. The chain's CDR3 is CASSLDRGSGELFF. The CDR3 coding sequence is TGTGCCAGCAGCTTAGATCGCGGTTCCGGGGAGCTGTTTTTT.

The chain has TRBV6-5 and TRBJ2-7, with D perhaps TRBD1 (6 bases). Looked up from germline, CDR1 is MNHEY and CDR2 is SVGAGI. CDR3 size: 11 residues. Between the trimmed V and J ends, which lost 7 bases and 3 bases, there was a span of 7 bases. The CDR3 DNA is TGTGCCAGCAAGGACAGCTACGAGCAGTACTTC. It codes for CASKDSYEQYF.

This clone was found once. The CDR3 loop is CASSQSGRGTDTQYF. The CDR3 DNA follows: TGTGCCAGCAGTCAGAGCGGGAGAGGCACAGATACGCAGTATTTT. This chain links TRBV27 with TRBJ2-3; TRBD2 matches at 8 bases. The junction had 5 bases not matched to a gene; V was cut back by 5 bases and J by 1 base. Germline V gene sequence: CDR1 MNHEY, CDR2 SMNVEV (reference sequence). CDR3 length: 15 residues.

V is TRBV6-1 and J is TRBJ1-2; D possibly corresponds to TRBD1 (6 bases). Per the germline V gene, CDR1 is MNHNS and CDR2 is SASEGT. The germline V and J ends were trimmed by 1 base and 4 bases, with 13 bases remaining between them. This CDR3 has 15 amino acids. CDR3 region: CASSEGGGQSYGYTF. The CDR3 coding sequence is TGTGCCAGCAGTGAAGGAGGGGGGCAAAGCTATGGCTACACCTTC.

V gene TRBV7-3 combines with J gene TRBJ1-1; D unclear. V was clipped by 5 bases and J by 6 bases, with 16 bases between them. Germline V gives CDR1 SGHTA, CDR2 FQGTGA. There are 14 residues in the CDR3. CDR3 nucleotide sequence: TGTGCCAGCAGCCAGAAAGGGCCGGGCGCTGAAGCTTTCTTT. Translated: CASSQKGPGAEAFF.

The chain employs TRBV28 and TRBJ1-2, with 7 bases aligning to TRBD1. With 8 bases clipped from V and 6 bases from J, the junction kept 15 bases outside the gene matches. CDR3 length: 15 residues. Germline V gene sequence: CDR1 MDHEN, CDR2 SYDVKM. The CDR3 nucleotides read TGTGCCAGCTTAACAGGGGTTCCGGGAACGCATGGCTACACCTTC. It translates to CASLTGVPGTHGYTF.

The chain has TRBV11-2 and TRBJ2-3, with 9 bases aligning to TRBD2. V lost 5 bases and J lost 5; bases outside the gene matches: 17. The CDR3 extends over 18 amino acids. Germline CDR1 reads SGHAT; CDR2 reads FQNNGV. The CDR3 loop is CASSPLGGRALGVDTQYF. The DNA of the CDR3 is TGTGCCAGCAGCCCTCTGGGCGGGAGGGCCTTGGGTGTAGATACGCAGTATTTT.

The rearrangement links TRBV19 to TRBJ2-1, with 8 bases aligning to TRBD1. The germline V gene has CDR1 LNHDA and CDR2 SQIVND (reference sequence). The ends lost 8 bases at V and 5 bases at J; junction bases unmatched: 8. CDR3 length equals 14 residues. CDR3 coding DNA: TGTGCCAGTGGGGCGGGACAGGTCAACAATGAGCAGTTCTTC. Residues: CASGAGQVNNEQFF.